The clone carrying this TCR beta chain occurred a few times. Its antigen remains unidentified. CDR1 and CDR2 from the germline V gene are SGHRS and YFSETQ. This CDR3 contains 12 residues. V lost 7 bases and J lost 15, with 20 bases in between. The entry originates in a study of T-cell reconstitution after alpha-beta-depleted transplantation in children. Study-wide results and limits: Elevated TCRbeta diversity at day 60 was traced, in some patients, to surviving recipient T cells and thymic progenitors.

Construction of the TCRbeta library involved unique molecular identifiers. In TCRdb, the PCR reads were re-called with MiXCR into one record per CDR3 protein. The table lists approximately 630,000 distinct CDR3 sequences, 13% of them singletons. This receptor was taken from a girl aged 2 to 9 with congenital amegakaryocytic thrombocytopenia, due to receive a stem cell transplant. V and J are TRBV5-1 and TRBJ2-1; D may match TRBD1 or TRBD2 (5 bases each). This sample comprised PBMCs, obtained before TCRalphabeta/CD19-depleted stem cell transplant. The CDR3 protein is CASASGTTSLFF. Here the CDR3 DNA reads TGCGCCAGCGCCTCGGGGACCACTTCTCTGTTCTTC.